A single TCR beta chain is shown here with its context. CDR1 is MNHEY, CDR2 SMNVEV, per germline (reference sequence). CDR3 size: 15 residues. Unmatched junction bases numbered 3, after V lost 4 bases and J lost 2 bases. TCRdb re-called the 5' RACE reads with MiXCR, one entry per CDR3 protein. The table shows around 300,000 distinct CDR3 sequences, with roughly 14% occurring only once. This specimen comes from a study of CD8 T cells in ankylosing spondylitis. The gene calls are TRBV27 and TRBJ2-3; TRBD2 matches at 10 bases. The clonotype was recovered from a male donor with ankylosing spondylitis or in good health (not recorded which). Sequencing was carried out using blood, either unsorted or a sorted T cell fraction (not recorded which). CDR3 sequence (DNA): TGTGCCAGCAGTTCCGGGACTAGCGCCACAGATACGCAGTATTTT. It encodes CASSSGTSATDTQYF.